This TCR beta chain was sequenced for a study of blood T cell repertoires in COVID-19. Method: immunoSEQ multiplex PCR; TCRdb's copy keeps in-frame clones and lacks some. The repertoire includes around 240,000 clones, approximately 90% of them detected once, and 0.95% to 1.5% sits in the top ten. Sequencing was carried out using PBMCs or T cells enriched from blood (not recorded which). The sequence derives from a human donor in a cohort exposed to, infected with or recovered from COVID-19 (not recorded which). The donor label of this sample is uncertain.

The CDR3 spells CAISDPGETGANVLTF. The CDR3 region has the DNA TGTGCCATCAGTGACCCTGGAGAAACTGGGGCCAACGTCCTGACTTTC. The rearrangement uses TRBV10-3 and TRBJ2-6, with D hard to call. The CDR3 sequence is 16 residues long. Germline assignment: CDR1 ENHRY and CDR2 SYGVKD. Trimming pared 3 bases from V and 2 bases from J, leaving 11 bases between.